The clone carrying this TCR beta chain was seen only a few times. Its antigen is as yet unknown. Memory CD4+ cells were defined as CD4+CD45RO+CD25-. With 5 bases removed from V and 1 base from J, the gap between germline ends came to 7 bases. Per the germline V gene, CDR1 is MNHEY and CDR2 is SMNVEV (reference sequence). The CDR3 is made up of 13 amino acids. General observations from the study: In terms of TCR gene usage, tumor memory CD4+ T cells clustered together with blood and lymph node memory CD4+ cells, as well as with lymph node naive CD4+ cells. Tumor Treg TCRs overlapped most with tumor naive CD4+ cells.

Constant-region reverse primers amplified full-length variable regions, followed by semi-nested Nested Universal Primer A PCR. In TCRdb, the 5' RACE reads were re-called with MiXCR into one record per CDR3 protein. The sample holds about 43,000 distinct CDR3 sequences, 29% seen once. This sequence joins TRBV27 and TRBJ2-3, with D tentatively TRBD1 (6 bases). The clonotype originates from a female donor with breast cancer. The sequenced material came from memory CD4+ T cells sorted from a lymph node. The subset: memory CD4+ T cells, CD4+CD45RO+CD25-. DNA of the CDR3: TGTGCCAGCAGTAACAGGGGCACAGATACGCAGTATTTT. Amino acid sequence: CASSNRGTDTQYF.